This TCR beta chain was sequenced for a study of T cell changes during pregnancy in multiple sclerosis. Profiled with immunoSEQ multiplex PCR; TCRdb holds only in-frame clones, not every one. Of tens of thousands of clones in the sample, around 90% are singletons; the top ten hold approximately 1.7%. The CDR3 spans 13 residues. Trimming took 10 bases from V and 6 from J; bases not matched to a gene: 8. The germline CDR1 and CDR2 sequences are SNHLY and FYNNEI. This TCR came from a female donor with multiple sclerosis, enrolled in a pregnancy study. Sequences were derived from peripheral blood, sampled in the first trimester of pregnancy. The V call is TRBV2, the J call TRBJ2-3; 9 bases agree with TRBD2. Here the CDR3 reads CATIAGERDTQYF. For the CDR3, the DNA is TGTGCCACCATAGCGGGAGAGAGGGATACGCAGTATTTT.